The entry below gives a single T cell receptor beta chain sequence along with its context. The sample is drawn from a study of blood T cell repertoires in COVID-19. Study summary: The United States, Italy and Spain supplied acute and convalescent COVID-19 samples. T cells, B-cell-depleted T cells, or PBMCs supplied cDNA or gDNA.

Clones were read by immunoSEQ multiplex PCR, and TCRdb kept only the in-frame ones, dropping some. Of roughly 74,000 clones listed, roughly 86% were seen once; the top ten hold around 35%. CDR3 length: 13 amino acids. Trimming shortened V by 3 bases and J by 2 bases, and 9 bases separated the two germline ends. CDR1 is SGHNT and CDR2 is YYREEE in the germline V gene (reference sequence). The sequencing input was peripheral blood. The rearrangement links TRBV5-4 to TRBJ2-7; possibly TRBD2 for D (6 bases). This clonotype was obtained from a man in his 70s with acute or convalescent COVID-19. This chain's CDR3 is CASSSGTAYEQYF. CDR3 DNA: TGTGCCAGCAGCTCCGGGACTGCCTACGAGCAGTACTTC.